These T cell receptor beta chains were read from a single sample in a study of blood T cells in healthy people across ages. TCRdb redid the calling of the 5' RACE reads with MiXCR, one entry per CDR3 protein. The sample comprises 800,000 to 900,000 distinct CDR3 sequences, 62% of which are singletons, and roughly 25% rests with the top ten. Sequencing was performed on blood. The receptor source for this set is a man aged 25-45 years in good health. CDR3s include the opening cysteine and the closing phenylalanine or tryptophan. A D gene is named only where the DNA matches it firmly. Only part of the rows carry a size: once, few, many, or a class if the clone is expanded.

V gene,D gene,J gene,clone size,CDR3 length,CDR3 DNA,CDR3 protein
TRBV4-3,TRBD2,TRBJ2-4,NA,19,TGCGCCAGCAGCCAAGTTGCTAGCGGGGGGGAGAATGACAAAAACATTCAGTACTTC,CASSQVASGGENDKNIQYF
TRBV9,TRBD1,TRBJ1-6,NA,17,TGTGCCAGCAGCGCATCGACAGGGAACACCTATAATTCACCCCTCCACTTT,CASSASTGNTYNSPLHF
TRBV5-6,TRBD1,TRBJ2-5,NA,14,TGTGCCAGCCTACAGGGACAGATACAAGAGACCCAGTACTTC,CASLQGQIQETQYF
TRBV4-1,TRBD1,TRBJ2-7,NA,16,TGCGCCAGCAGCCAAGTTGGGGCCAGGGGGCTTTGGGAGCAGTACTTC,CASSQVGARGLWEQYF
TRBV7-3,TRBD1,TRBJ2-3,NA,17,TGTGTCAGCAGCCCTGGGTCGCAGGGGGTGTATACAGATACGCAGTATTTT,CVSSPGSQGVYTDTQYF
TRBV27,TRBD1,TRBJ2-5,NA,16,TGTGCCAGCAGACGACTCAGGGGGCTGGGGGAAGAGACCCAGTACTTC,CASRRLRGLGEETQYF
TRBV12-3/TRBV12-4,NA,TRBJ2-3,NA,13,TGTGCCAGCAGTGTTGGGGGGATAGATACGCAGTATTTT,CASSVGGIDTQYF
TRBV5-1,NA,TRBJ2-7,few,16,TGCGCCAGCAGCCAAAGACGGGACCAGATTTCCTACGAGCAGTACTTC,CASSQRRDQISYEQYF
TRBV9,TRBD1,TRBJ2-3,NA,16,TGTGCCAGCAGCGTCCTACAGGGGGAAGGCACAGATACGCAGTATTTT,CASSVLQGEGTDTQYF
TRBV4-2,NA,TRBJ2-3,few,17,TGTGCCAGCAGCCAAGATGGGGGCGGGGGCCCTACCCATACGCAGTATTTT,CASSQDGGGGPTHTQYF
TRBV6-2/TRBV6-3,TRBD1,TRBJ2-7,NA,14,TGTGCCAGCAGTCCCGGGACAGGGTTTAATGAGCAGTACTTC,CASSPGTGFNEQYF
TRBV5-5,NA,TRBJ2-6,NA,17,TGTGCCAGCAGCTTTCTCGGCTCGTCCTCTGGGGCCAACGTCCTGACTTTC,CASSFLGSSSGANVLTF
TRBV18,NA,TRBJ1-6,few,17,TGTGCCAGCTCACCACTTGGGACGAGCATATATAATTCACCCCTCCACTTT,CASSPLGTSIYNSPLHF
TRBV2,NA,TRBJ1-6,once,14,TGTGCCAGCAGTGAAGAACAGTCATATTCACCCCTCCACTTT,CASSEEQSYSPLHF
TRBV7-8,TRBD1,TRBJ1-6,NA,17,TGTGCCAGCAGCTTAGTTTGGGACAGGGGTCGAAATTCACCCCTCCACTTT,CASSLVWDRGRNSPLHF
TRBV4-3,NA,TRBJ1-5,NA,13,TGCGCCAGCAGCCAAGGGGAAAATCAGCCCCAGCATTTT,CASSQGENQPQHF
TRBV4-2,TRBD2,TRBJ2-3,NA,16,TGTGCCAGCAGCCGAGCTAGCGGGTCGAGCACAGATACGCAGTATTTT,CASSRASGSSTDTQYF
TRBV21-1,NA,TRBJ2-6,NA,18,NA,CASTPRTTVGSGANVLTF
TRBV28,NA,TRBJ1-4,NA,16,TGTGCCAGCAGTTCCCAGGTGGTGGTTTGGAGTGAAAAACTGTTTTTT,CASSSQVVVWSEKLFF
TRBV20-1,NA,TRBJ2-6,NA,14,TGCAGTGCCGTCCGGGGATCCGGGGCCAACGTCCTGACTTTC,CSAVRGSGANVLTF
TRBV4-2,NA,TRBJ1-2,NA,16,TGTGCCAGCAGCCCAGTAGGTAGGGAGGACACAGATGGCTACACCTTC,CASSPVGREDTDGYTF
TRBV12-3/TRBV12-4,TRBD1,TRBJ2-3,NA,15,TGTGCCAGCAGTTTCGGACAGGCTCGCACAGATACGCAGTATTTT,CASSFGQARTDTQYF
TRBV20-1,NA,TRBJ2-7,NA,12,TGCAGTCCCCTGCCGGGGACCTACGAGCAGTACTTC,CSPLPGTYEQYF
TRBV29-1,NA,TRBJ2-1,NA,12,TGCAGCGTTTGTCAGGCATACAATGAGCAGTTCTTC,CSVCQAYNEQFF
TRBV2,TRBD1,TRBJ1-5,many,16,TGTGCCAGCACTATAGCACGGGGACAGGGGAGTCAGCCCCAGCATTTT,CASTIARGQGSQPQHF
TRBV12-3/TRBV12-4,TRBD1,TRBJ2-7,NA,17,TGTGCCAGCAGTTTAATCTGGCAGGGGGCATCATACTACGAGCAGTACTTC,CASSLIWQGASYYEQYF
TRBV29-1,NA,TRBJ2-3,NA,10,TGCAGCGTAGGGGAAGATACGCAGTATTTT,CSVGEDTQYF
TRBV6-5,TRBD1,TRBJ2-5,NA,15,TGTGCCAGCAGTCCTCCTCCGACAGGGGGCAGGGAACAGTACTTC,CASSPPPTGGREQYF
TRBV12-3/TRBV12-4,NA,TRBJ2-5,few,15,TGTGCCAGCAGTCCGGCCCTTCTCCCTCAAGAGACCCAGTACTTC,CASSPALLPQETQYF
TRBV7-7,NA,TRBJ2-5,NA,16,TGTGCTAGCAGCTTAGGCAGTGCTGGACATCAAGAGACCCAGTACTTC,CASSLGSAGHQETQYF
TRBV6-5,NA,TRBJ2-5,few,13,TGTGCCAGCAGTTCCACGGGGAAGGGGACCCAGTACTTC,CASSSTGKGTQYF
TRBV9,NA,TRBJ2-1,NA,13,TGTGCCAGCAGCGTAGCTAGCGTTGGCGAGCAGTTCTTC,CASSVASVGEQFF
TRBV18,NA,TRBJ1-1,NA,14,TGTGCCAGCTTACCATCCCAGGGAGGAACTGAAGCTTTCTTT,CASLPSQGGTEAFF
TRBV4-2,TRBD2,TRBJ2-1,NA,16,TGTGCCAGCAGCCAAGAAGGGACTAGCGGGCATAATGAGCAGTTCTTC,CASSQEGTSGHNEQFF
TRBV6-2/TRBV6-3,NA,TRBJ2-4,NA,17,TGTGCCAGCAGTTACTCGGCCGGCCTACTAGCCAAAAACATTCAGTACTTC,CASSYSAGLLAKNIQYF
TRBV6-6,NA,TRBJ2-1,NA,15,TGTGCCAGCAGGCCCGGACTGGACTTCTACAATGAGCAGTTCTTC,CASRPGLDFYNEQFF
TRBV10-3,NA,TRBJ2-5,NA,15,TGTGCCATCAGTGACCAAATAGGGGCCCAAGAGACCCAGTACTTC,CAISDQIGAQETQYF
TRBV30,NA,TRBJ1-1,NA,12,TGTGCCTGGAGTGTCCCCCTAGGTGAAGCTTTCTTT,CAWSVPLGEAFF
TRBV6-2/TRBV6-3,NA,TRBJ2-1,NA,16,TGTGCCAGCAGTCCTCAGGGACGCCACCTGAACAATGAGCAGTTCTTC,CASSPQGRHLNNEQFF
TRBV4-3,TRBD2,TRBJ2-1,NA,21,TGCGCCAGCAGCCAAGTTATTGTTGGGGTAGCGGGGGCCAAAGGGTACAATGAGCAGTTCTTC,CASSQVIVGVAGAKGYNEQFF
TRBV6-2/TRBV6-3,TRBD1,TRBJ2-7,few,15,TGTGCCAGCAGCCCTCTTCGGACAGGGGGCCACGAGCAGTACTTC,CASSPLRTGGHEQYF
TRBV4-3,NA,TRBJ2-3,NA,15,TGCGCCAGCAGCCAAGATCGCAGAACTACCGATACGCAGTATTTT,CASSQDRRTTDTQYF
TRBV7-2,NA,TRBJ2-7,NA,15,TGTGCCAGCAGCCCGTCTGAGAGCTCCTACAATGAGCAGTACTTC,CASSPSESSYNEQYF
TRBV28,NA,TRBJ2-5,many,12,TGTGCCAGCAGTTTATCGGCCAATGAGCAGTACTTC,CASSLSANEQYF
TRBV7-2,NA,TRBJ1-6,once,14,TGTGCCAGCAGCTTAGGCGGGGACCTTTCACCCCTCCACTTT,CASSLGGDLSPLHF
TRBV7-6,NA,TRBJ2-2,NA,14,TGTGCCAGCAGCTGGGCCGGACGGAGCGGGGAGCTGTTTTTT,CASSWAGRSGELFF
TRBV6-1,NA,TRBJ1-2,NA,13,TGTGCCAGCAGTATAGGGGTTAACTATGGCTACACCTTC,CASSIGVNYGYTF
TRBV20-1,NA,TRBJ2-7,NA,11,TGCAGTGCTAGGGCCTTGGGCGAGCAGTACTTC,CSARALGEQYF
TRBV6-5,NA,TRBJ2-7,once,14,TGTGCCAGCAGCCCCGGGGACCCCAGAGACGGGCAGTACTTC,CASSPGDPRDGQYF
TRBV24-1,NA,TRBJ1-2,NA,14,TGTGCCACCAGTGAACCTGGACAGTACTATGGCTACACCTTC,CATSEPGQYYGYTF
TRBV27,TRBD1,TRBJ1-2,NA,15,TGTGCCAGCAGTTTATCGACAGGGGTTGGCTATGGCTACACCTTC,CASSLSTGVGYGYTF
TRBV11-2,NA,TRBJ2-1,once,16,TGTGCCAGCAGCTTAGGGATAAACGCGGCATCAGAGACCCAGTTCTTC,CASSLGINAASETQFF
TRBV13,TRBD2,TRBJ2-4,NA,16,TGTGCCAGCAGCTTTGGACTAGCGTTTCATATAAGGGAGCAGTACTTC,CASSFGLAFHIREQYF
TRBV20-1,NA,TRBJ2-1,NA,17,TGCAGTGCTAGAGATGAGGTAGCCGGACTGATAGGCAATGAGCAGTTCTTC,CSARDEVAGLIGNEQFF
TRBV7-8,NA,TRBJ1-5,NA,14,TGTGCCAGCAGCCCCCCGGGGGCCGGTCAGCCCCAGCATTTT,CASSPPGAGQPQHF